These 11 T cell receptor beta chains were all obtained from the same sample, sequenced in a study of blood T cells in healthy people across ages. Through a sample-barcoded 5' primer and a J-beta primer mix, a second PCR was run for roughly 6 to 11 cycles. One entry per CDR3 protein, called by TCRdb with MiXCR from the 5' RACE reads. Of hundreds of thousands of distinct CDR3 sequences in the sample, about 40% were seen once. The sample comprised blood. The source is an older woman in good health.

In this sample, this clonotype turned up a few times. This chain links TRBV4-2 with TRBJ1-5; D is unresolved. This CDR3 has 13 amino acids. Trimming left V 0 bases short and J 6 bases short, with 6 bases between. Germline assignment: CDR1 LGHNA and CDR2 YNFKEQ. The CDR3 here is CASSQDYLQPQHF. CDR3 coding DNA: TGTGCCAGCAGCCAAGATTACCTTCAGCCCCAGCATTTT.

This clonotype showed up just a few times. The rearrangement joins TRBV15 to TRBJ2-5; D not certain. The V end lost 0 bases, the J end lost 5 bases, and 10 bases lay between the germline ends. The CDR3 runs to 14 residues. The germline gives CDR1 LNHNV, CDR2 YYDKDF (reference sequence). The CDR3 spells CATSRDRHDETQYF. The CDR3 DNA sequence: TGTGCCACCAGCAGAGACAGACACGATGAGACCCAGTACTTC.

Turning to this clonotype: An end of the junction does not agree with germline; a read error may underlie this. The V call is TRBV20-1, the J call TRBJ2-3; D tentatively fits TRBD1 or TRBD2 (6 bases each). Germline CDR1 and CDR2: DFQATT and SNEGSKA (reference sequence). The length of the CDR3 is 14 residues. The CDR3 sequence is CRVGGRGSTDAQYF. CDR3 sequence (DNA): TGCAGGGTTGGGGGGCGGGGAAGCACAGATGCGCAGTATTTT.

The chain employs TRBV12-3 or TRBV12-4 and TRBJ1-6, with D maybe TRBD1 (5 bases). V was shortened by 4 bases and J by 14 bases, with 18 bases between the two germline ends. CDR3 size: 14 residues. CDR3 coding DNA: TGTGCCAGCAGTTCGACCGGGGCCCTGAATGCCCTCCACTTT. This sequence encodes CASSSTGALNALHF.

The V call is TRBV3-1, the J call TRBJ2-1; 13 bases are a match to TRBD2. The germline gives CDR1 LGHDT, CDR2 YNNKEL (reference sequence). The junction had 5 bases not matched to a gene; V was cut back by 4 bases and J by 8 bases. CDR3 length equals 15 residues. This CDR3 reads CASSPGLAGEYEQFF. In DNA, the CDR3 is TGTGCCAGCAGCCCTGGACTAGCGGGAGAGTATGAGCAGTTCTTC.

This clonotype was observed at least ten times. This rearrangement joins TRBV20-1 to TRBJ2-1, with D unclear. V was trimmed by 6 bases and J by 0 bases, leaving 12 bases between them. CDR3 length: 14 residues. Per germline, CDR1 DFQATT and CDR2 SNEGSKA (reference sequence). CDR3: CSARTTSSYNEQFF. DNA of the CDR3: TGCAGTGCGAGGACCACGAGCTCCTACAATGAGCAGTTCTTC.

A remark on this clonotype: Sequence at one end of the junction differs from germline and may be a read error. The J gene is TRBJ2-7, the V gene TRBV27; D might be TRBD2 (6 bases). The V gene's germline CDR1 is MNHEY and CDR2 SMNVEV (reference sequence). The CDR3 contains 14 residues. CDR3 sequence: CACSLRGGGLEQYF. The CDR3 coding sequence is TGTGCCTGCAGTCTCCGGGGTGGGGGACTCGAGCAGTACTTC.

A few counts support this clonotype. V and J are TRBV11-2 and TRBJ2-5; 9 positions match TRBD2. Trimming removed 3 bases from V and 1 base from J; junction bases left unmatched: 3. Germline assignment: CDR1 SGHAT and CDR2 FQNNGV. This CDR3 comprises 15 residues. DNA for the CDR3: TGTGCCAGCAGCTTTCAGCGGGGGGTCCAAGAGACCCAGTACTTC. Protein sequence: CASSFQRGVQETQYF.

The rearrangement links TRBV20-1 to TRBJ2-3; TRBD2 is a possible D gene (6 bases). The CDR3 loop spans 12 amino acids. Trimming cost V 1 base and J 6 bases, with 8 bases left between them. Germline V lookup: CDR1 DFQATT, CDR2 SNEGSKA (reference sequence). This CDR3 reads CSARVGGDTQYF. The CDR3 nucleotides are TGCAGTGCTAGAGTTGGGGGGGATACGCAGTATTTT.

With respect to this clonotype: A much larger clone lies a single base off, so this may be a read error. The genes are TRBV7-2 and TRBJ2-3; D unresolved. Germline V gene sequence: CDR1 SGHTA, CDR2 FQGNSA. The CDR3 has 14 residues. CDR3 coding DNA: TGTGCCAGAAGCTTAGTTGGGAATTTGGATACGCAGTATTTT. It encodes CARSLVGNLDTQYF.

The chain is built from TRBV12-5 and TRBJ2-2; D is unclear. Between the trimmed V and J ends, which lost 2 bases and 2 bases, there was a span of 6 bases. Per germline, CDR1 LGHNT and CDR2 FRNRAP. The CDR3 loop spans 14 amino acids. CDR3 region: CASGLIPNTGELFF. The CDR3 nucleotides read TGTGCTAGTGGTTTGATCCCCAACACCGGGGAGCTGTTTTTT.